This entry concerns a single TCR beta chain. What it binds is unknown. This entry belongs to a study of T cells in Graves' hyperthyroidism and ophthalmopathy. General observations from the study: Progression to ophthalmopathy was predicted a median of approximately seven months early. Ophthalmopathy was distinguished from stable hyperthyroidism by 13 V-J signatures.

The CDR3 runs to 16 residues. V shed 5 bases, J shed 7 bases, and the junction held 11 bases outside the gene matches. CDR1 is SGHAT, CDR2 FQNNGV, per germline. TCR beta CDR3 regions were amplified from RNA transcripts. HTBI primers were used for first-round RT-PCR of the TCR CDR3. MiXCR, applied by TCRdb to the multiplex PCR reads, yields one record per CDR3 protein. The table includes fewer than 350,000 distinct CDR3 sequences, roughly 18% detected once. Diagnoses used clinical symptoms, serum thyroxine and TRAb, thyroid ultrasound and orbital computed tomography. It was 8.5 to 10 ml of fresh peripheral blood that supplied the PBMCs.

The source material was blood. The TCR comes from a man aged 45-65 years with Graves' ophthalmopathy. The chain links TRBV11-2 to TRBJ1-6, with 7 positions matching TRBD1. The CDR3 spells CASSPRRQGGNSPLHF. The CDR3, as DNA: TGTGCCAGCAGCCCCAGACGACAGGGAGGCAATTCACCCCTCCACTTT.